The 17 T cell receptor beta chains in this list originate from one sample, sequenced in a study of OX40 agonist ivuxolimab in advanced cancers. Here immunoSEQ multiplex PCR was the method, and the copy in TCRdb shows in-frame clones only, minus some. This sample has about 150,000 clones, with 85% to 95% found just once. The material sequenced was CD4+ or CD8+ T cells sorted from blood, taken in a trial of the OX40 agonist ivuxolimab. The receptor source for this set is an adult with an advanced solid tumor such as melanoma, head and neck, liver or kidney cancer.

The chain has TRBV27 and TRBJ2-7; tentative D call: TRBD2 (6 bases). Between the trimmed V and J ends, which lost 5 bases and 5 bases, there was a span of 19 bases. Germline V gene lookup returns CDR1 MNHEY and CDR2 SMNVEV (reference sequence). The length of the CDR3 is 15 residues. The CDR3 nucleotides are TGTGCCAGCAGTCCCGGGACTCCCGTGGGCGACGAGCAGTACTTC. Its protein is CASSPGTPVGDEQYF.

This clone has just a few counts. This rearrangement joins TRBV7-2 to TRBJ1-3, with D possibly matching TRBD1 (5 bases). Deletions cut 5 bases from V and 0 bases from J, with 14 bases between. This CDR3 is built from 16 residues. The germline V gene has CDR1 SGHTA and CDR2 FQGNSA. The CDR3 loop is CASSTAGQLSGNTIYF. The DNA for the CDR3 is TGTGCCAGCAGCACCGCAGGACAACTCTCTGGAAACACCATATATTTT.

The chain carries TRBV29-1 and TRBJ1-1, with a weak D call TRBD1 (5 bases). Trimming stripped 4 bases from V and 7 bases from J, with 22 bases between. Germline lookup yields CDR1 SQVTM and CDR2 ANQGSEA. CDR3 length: 15 amino acids. CDR3 region: CSVVNRPPAINEAFF. CDR3 in DNA: TGCAGCGTTGTAAACAGGCCCCCGGCCATAAATGAAGCTTTCTTT.

V usage is TRBV5-4 and J usage is TRBJ1-1, with a weak D call TRBD1 (6 bases). The V end was cut by 3 bases, the J end by 8 bases, with 11 bases between. The CDR3 length is 12 residues. Germline V gene lookup returns CDR1 SGHNT and CDR2 YYREEE (reference sequence). CDR3 in DNA: TGTGCCAGCAGCTACCGGGGACAAGAAGCTTTCTTT. Its translation: CASSYRGQEAFF.

The chain is built from TRBV19 and TRBJ1-2; weak D call: TRBD1 (6 bases). Trimming took off 3 bases at V and 4 bases at J, with 12 bases between the two ends. CDR1 is LNHDA and CDR2 is SQIVND in the germline V gene (reference sequence). The CDR3 is made up of 14 amino acids. This chain's CDR3 is CASSIGGPAYGYTF. The CDR3 DNA sequence: TGTGCCAGTAGTATTGGGGGGCCGGCCTATGGCTACACCTTC. The full variable domain, with the rest looked up from reference TRBV19 and TRBJ1-2, is DGGITQSPKYLFRKEGQNVTLSCEQNLNHDAMYWYRQDPGQGLRLIYYSQIVNDFQKGDIAEGYSVSREKKESFPLTVTSAQKNPTAFYLCASSIGGPAYGYTFGSGTRLTVV.

The rearrangement links TRBV7-9 to TRBJ2-1; D is possibly TRBD2 (5 bases). Looked up from germline, CDR1 is SEHNR and CDR2 is FQNEAQ (reference sequence). The length of the CDR3 is 14 residues. Trimming left V 6 bases short and J 6 bases short, with 15 bases between. CDR3: CASRALWAGNEQFF. CDR3 DNA sequence: TGTGCCAGCAGAGCCTTGTGGGCGGGCAATGAGCAGTTCTTC.

The chain has TRBV28 and TRBJ2-2; D uncertain. The CDR3 sequence is 11 residues long. Trimming pared 4 bases from V and 8 bases from J, leaving 5 bases between. CDR1 is MDHEN and CDR2 is SYDVKM in the germline V gene. CDR3 bases: TGTGCCAGCAGTTCCCGTGGGGAGCTGTTTTTT. It yields the protein CASSSRGELFF. The full variable domain, its missing parts supplied by reference TRBV28 and TRBJ2-2, is DVKVTQSSRYLVKRTGEKVFLECVQDMDHENMFWYRQDPGLGLRLIYFSYDVKMKEKGDIPEGYSVSREKKERFSLILESASTNQTSMYLCASSSRGELFFGEGSRLTVL.

The rearrangement uses TRBV15 and TRBJ2-7; TRBD2 matches 7 bases. The J segment lost 3 bases and the V segment lost 2 bases, leaving 7 bases of the junction unmatched. From germline, CDR1 is LNHNV and CDR2 YYDKDF (reference sequence). The CDR3 is 15 residues long. The CDR3 DNA sequence: TGTGCCACCAGCAGACAGCGGGAAGGGCTCTACGAGCAGTACTTC. As protein: CATSRQREGLYEQYF.

This chain connects TRBV7-9 to TRBJ2-3; 13 nucleotides agree with TRBD2. This CDR3 comprises 16 residues. From germline, CDR1 is SEHNR and CDR2 FQNEAQ (reference sequence). V was clipped by 2 bases and J by 4 bases; unmatched bases: 3. DNA for the CDR3: TGTGCCAGCAGCTTACGACTAGCGGGAGGCTCAGATACGCAGTATTTT. Its protein is CASSLRLAGGSDTQYF.

V usage is TRBV6-1 and J usage is TRBJ1-1; no clear D. The V end was cut by 5 bases, the J end by 3 bases, with 7 bases between. The CDR3 is 12 residues long. In germline, CDR1 is MNHNS, CDR2 SASEGT. The CDR3 coding sequence is TGTGCCAGCAGTTATGGCCACACTGAAGCTTTCTTT. Amino acids: CASSYGHTEAFF.

The rearrangement joins TRBV19 to TRBJ1-3; the D is unclear. Germline V CDR1 and CDR2: LNHDA, SQIVND (reference sequence). The CDR3 spans 12 residues. V lost 6 bases, J lost 7 bases, and 10 bases lay in between. DNA for the CDR3: TGTGCCAGTAGAAACCGAGCGAACACCATATATTTT. As protein: CASRNRANTIYF.

V and J are TRBV5-1 and TRBJ2-3; 11 bases map to TRBD2. CDR3 length: 15 residues. After removal of 4 bases from V and 5 bases from J, the junction contained 6 bases not matched to a gene. Per germline, CDR1 SGHRS and CDR2 YFSETQ. CDR3 loop: CASSLGLAGGDTQYF. The CDR3, as DNA: TGCGCCAGCAGCCTAGGACTAGCGGGTGGAGATACGCAGTATTTT.

The gene calls are TRBV5-8 and TRBJ1-5, with TRBD1 matching over 10 bases. This CDR3 comprises 15 residues. CDR1 SGHTS and CDR2 YDEGEE come from the germline V gene. V was clipped by 4 bases and J by 3 bases; unmatched bases: 4. CDR3 in amino acids: CASSHGTGANQPQHF. The CDR3, as DNA: TGTGCCAGCAGCCACGGGACAGGGGCCAATCAGCCCCAGCATTTT.

The chain is built from TRBV5-1 and TRBJ1-2; 7 bases are shared with TRBD1. Trimming removed 0 bases from V and 6 bases from J; junction bases left unmatched: 8. The length of the CDR3 is 15 residues. Germline CDR1 reads SGHRS; CDR2 reads YFSETQ. CDR3: CASSLGDSNPHGYTF. For the CDR3, the DNA is TGCGCCAGCAGCTTGGGGGACAGCAACCCCCATGGCTACACCTTC.

The chain joins TRBV28 to TRBJ2-2; the D is unclear. V dropped 5 bases and J dropped 7 bases, with 8 bases sitting between them. This CDR3 has 12 amino acids. The V gene's germline CDR1 is MDHEN and CDR2 SYDVKM. The DNA for the CDR3 is TGTGCCAGCAGTCCCTGGGACGGGGAGCTGTTTTTT. It specifies CASSPWDGELFF.

The CDR3 spells CASSQVGTKDTQYF. In DNA, the CDR3 is TGCGCCAGCAGCCAAGTCGGGACAAAAGATACGCAGTATTTT. The chain couples TRBV4-3 to TRBJ2-3; TRBD1 might be the D (6 bases). Trimming removed 1 base from V and 5 bases from J, with 10 bases in between. Germline CDR1 reads LGHNA; CDR2 reads YSLEER. This CDR3 has 14 amino acids.

This clone was picked up one time. The genes are TRBV5-4 and TRBJ2-7, with D maybe TRBD1 (6 bases). The CDR3 covers 13 residues. Trimming removed 9 bases at V and 6 bases at J, with 19 bases between. The V gene's germline CDR1 is SGHNT and CDR2 YYREEE (reference sequence). The chain's CDR3 is CATTHVTGTEQYF. The CDR3 nucleotides are TGTGCCACGACGCACGTTACAGGGACCGAGCAGTACTTC.